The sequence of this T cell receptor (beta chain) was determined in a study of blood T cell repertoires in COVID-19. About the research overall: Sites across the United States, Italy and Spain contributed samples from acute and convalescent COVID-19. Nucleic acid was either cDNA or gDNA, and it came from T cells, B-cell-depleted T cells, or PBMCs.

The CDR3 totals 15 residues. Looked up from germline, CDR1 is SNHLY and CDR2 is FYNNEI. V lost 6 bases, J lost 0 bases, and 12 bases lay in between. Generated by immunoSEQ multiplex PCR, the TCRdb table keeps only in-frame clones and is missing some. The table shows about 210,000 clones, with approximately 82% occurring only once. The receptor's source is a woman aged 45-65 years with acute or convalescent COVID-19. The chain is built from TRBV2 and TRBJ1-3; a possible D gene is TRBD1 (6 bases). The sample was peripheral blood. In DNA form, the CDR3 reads TGTGCCAGCAGCCGGACAGACCCCTCTGGAAACACCATATATTTT. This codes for CASSRTDPSGNTIYF.